This entry is about one TCR beta chain. Sequenced by immunoSEQ multiplex PCR; TCRdb stores in-frame clones only, minus some. The sample includes 120,000 or so clones, 86% of them seen just once. The V end lost 9 bases, the J end lost 2 bases, and 10 bases lay between the germline ends. Germline V CDR1 and CDR2: ENHRY, SYGVKD. This CDR3 region has 12 residues. The data were obtained in a study of cytomegalovirus exposure and HLA in healthy donors. What was sequenced was PBMCs. This receptor was taken from a man aged 18 to 35 in good health and CMV-seronegative. V gene TRBV10-3 combines with J gene TRBJ2-5, with D maybe TRBD2 (7 bases). The DNA of the CDR3 is TGTGCCATTGGGAGGGGGCAAGAGACCCAGTACTTC. Amino acids: CAIGRGQETQYF.